The 25 T cell receptor beta chains below were found in one sample sequenced in a study of T cells after yellow fever vaccination. TCRdb recomputed calls from the 5' RACE reads with MiXCR, one row per CDR3 protein. The sample has some 260,000 distinct CDR3 sequences, around 5.3% seen once. This specimen was CD4+ T cells sorted from PBMCs, taken on the day of the yellow fever booster vaccination. The receptor source for this set is a man younger than 35 who received the YFV17D yellow fever vaccine.

The chain joins TRBV9 to TRBJ1-6; D call uncertain. In germline, CDR1 is SGDLS, CDR2 YYNGEE. The CDR3 is 15 residues long. Trimming took off 0 bases at V and 8 bases at J, with 12 bases between the two ends. CDR3 DNA sequence: TGTGCCAGCAGCGTAGAAGGGTATGGAGATTCACCCCTCCACTTT. It is translated as CASSVEGYGDSPLHF.

This clonotype was recorded at least ten times. The chain has TRBV7-9 and TRBJ2-1, with 9 bases aligning to TRBD1. CDR1 is SEHNR and CDR2 is FQNEAQ in the germline V gene (reference sequence). CDR3 length equals 14 residues. V shed 4 bases and J 12 bases; nucleotides not matched to a gene: 10. The CDR3: CASSSWDREEGQFF. CDR3 in DNA: TGTGCCAGCAGCTCCTGGGACAGGGAAGAAGGGCAGTTCTTC.

J is TRBJ2-3 and V is TRBV20-1; either TRBD1 or TRBD2 may supply D (7 bases each). The V gene's germline CDR1 is DFQATT and CDR2 SNEGSKA (reference sequence). The V gene lost 2 bases and the J gene lost 0 bases, with 15 bases spanning the gap. The CDR3 covers 16 residues. CDR3 protein: CSARRGRGLSTDTQYF. The CDR3 DNA is TGCAGTGCTAGAAGGGGGAGGGGGCTGAGCACAGATACGCAGTATTTT.

This clonotype was seen more than once but under ten times. The chain couples TRBV19 to TRBJ1-1, with D unclear. CDR1 and CDR2 from the germline V gene are LNHDA and SQIVND (reference sequence). Between the trimmed V and J ends, which lost 2 bases and 3 bases, there was a span of 10 bases. This CDR3 has 14 amino acids. The DNA for the CDR3 is TGTGCCAGTAGTATACGGGGATGGGACACTGAAGCTTTCTTT. Encoded protein: CASSIRGWDTEAFF.

This clonotype was found many times. The gene calls are TRBV10-3 and TRBJ2-1; D perhaps matches TRBD1 (6 bases). Trimming cost V 5 bases and J 9 bases, with 14 bases left between them. The CDR3 totals 13 residues. Germline CDR1 and CDR2: ENHRY and SYGVKD. CDR3 region: CAISPREGGEQFF. The CDR3 DNA reads as TGTGCCATCAGTCCTCGGGAAGGGGGTGAGCAGTTCTTC.

Regarding this clonotype: This may arise from a read error, as a much more abundant clone is one base away. This chain joins TRBV11-2 and TRBJ1-2; 7 nucleotides match TRBD1. Germline V CDR1 and CDR2: SGHAT, FQNNGV. The CDR3 contains 14 residues. CDR3 coding DNA: TGTCCCAGCAGAGCGCCGGGGCAGGGGGATGGCTACACCTTC. Its translation: CPSRAPGQGDGYTF.

The rearrangement uses TRBV12-3 or TRBV12-4 and TRBJ2-1, with 8 bases lining up with TRBD1. J was trimmed by 2 bases and V by 5 bases; bases with no gene match: 8. This CDR3 has 16 residues. CDR3 amino acids: CASSPVGQGTYNEQFF. CDR3 coding DNA: TGTGCCAGCAGTCCTGTAGGACAGGGTACCTACAATGAGCAGTTCTTC.

This clonotype has just a few counts. The chain combines TRBV7-9 with TRBJ2-1; no definite D call. The germline gives CDR1 SEHNR, CDR2 FQNEAQ (reference sequence). V was pared by 5 bases and J by 8 bases, with 19 bases between. The CDR3 has 15 amino acids. The CDR3, as DNA: TGTGCCAGCAGCCGAATGAGGACCGACCCCCATGAGCAGTTCTTC. Its protein is CASSRMRTDPHEQFF. Looking up the rest from reference TRBV7-9 and TRBJ2-1 gives the full variable domain: DTGVSQNPRHKITKRGQNVTFRCDPISEHNRLYWYRQTLGQGPEFLTYFQNEAQLEKSRLLSDRFSAERPKGSFSTLEIQRTEQGDSAMYLCASSRMRTDPHEQFFGPGTRLTVL.

This clonotype was observed many times. The chain recombines TRBV18 with TRBJ2-7; 8 nucleotides line up with TRBD1. CDR3 length equals 15 residues. V gave up 4 bases and J gave up 2 bases; unmatched junction bases: 7. Germline V gene lookup returns CDR1 KGHSH and CDR2 LQKENI. This CDR3 is CASSLGQAITYEQYF. CDR3 in DNA: TGTGCCAGCTCACTGGGACAGGCGATTACCTACGAGCAGTACTTC. The variable domain in full, with the rest retrieved from reference TRBV18 and TRBJ2-7, is NAGVMQNPRHLVRRRGQEARLRCSPMKGHSHVYWYRQLPEEGLKFMVYLQKENIIDESGMPKERFSAEFPKEGPSILRIQQVVRGDSAAYFCASSLGQAITYEQYFGPGTRLTVT.

This clonotype was counted a few times. The chain links TRBV6-2 or TRBV6-3 to TRBJ1-6; TRBD1 matches 9 bases. Per the germline V gene, CDR1 is MNHEY and CDR2 is SVGEGT. The CDR3 sequence is 15 residues long. V lost 2 bases to trimming and J lost 10 bases; unmatched junction nucleotides: 6. This CDR3 is CASSYQDRGFSPLHF. The CDR3 DNA is TGTGCCAGCAGTTACCAGGACAGGGGTTTCTCACCCCTCCACTTT.

The V call is TRBV7-9, the J call TRBJ1-6; D is uncertain. CDR1 and CDR2 from the germline V gene are SEHNR and FQNEAQ (reference sequence). This CDR3 has 12 amino acids. Deletions cut 2 bases from V and 6 bases from J, with 2 bases between. In nucleotides, the CDR3 is TGTGCCAGCAGCTTACCTAATTCACCCCTCCACTTT. It translates to CASSLPNSPLHF.

V is TRBV9 and J is TRBJ2-7; perhaps TRBD1 as D (6 bases). Germline lookup yields CDR1 SGDLS and CDR2 YYNGEE. The CDR3 is 16 amino acids. Trimming left V 0 bases short and J 3 bases short, with 16 bases between. CDR3 DNA sequence: TGTGCCAGCAGCGTAGTACCCCCAGGGGCCAGCTACGAGCAGTACTTC. It encodes CASSVVPPGASYEQYF.

V gene TRBV28 combines with J gene TRBJ1-3, with 10 nucleotides matching TRBD1. The V gene end was trimmed by 5 bases and the J gene end by 3 bases; junction bases not matched to a gene: 7. Germline lookup yields CDR1 MDHEN and CDR2 SYDVKM. The length of the CDR3 is 16 residues. The CDR3 DNA sequence: TGTGCCAGCAGTACCACGGACAGGGGGAGTGGAAACACCATATATTTT. The encoded protein is CASSTTDRGSGNTIYF.

This rearrangement joins TRBV6-4 to TRBJ2-5; D remains unclear. CDR3 size: 11 residues. V was trimmed by 7 bases and J by 2 bases, leaving 5 bases between them. Germline V gene data show CDR1 as MRHNA and CDR2 as SNTAGT. The CDR3 sequence: CASKLQETQYF. The CDR3 nucleotides are TGTGCCAGCAAACTTCAAGAGACCCAGTACTTC.

This clonotype has ten or more counts. The chain joins TRBV20-1 to TRBJ2-3, with 9 bases that match TRBD2. CDR3 length: 16 amino acids. V shed 4 bases and J 0 bases; nucleotides not matched to a gene: 8. CDR1 and CDR2 from the germline V gene are DFQATT and SNEGSKA (reference sequence). The CDR3: CSAMSGLARSTDTQYF. Here the CDR3 DNA reads TGCAGTGCTATGTCGGGACTAGCCCGAAGCACAGATACGCAGTATTTT.

This clonotype occurred a few times. The CDR3 sequence is CASSLDRGFGTEAFF. DNA of the CDR3: TGTGCCAGCAGCTTGGACAGGGGATTTGGCACTGAAGCTTTCTTT. This chain uses TRBV11-1 with TRBJ1-1; 9 bases map to TRBD1. Germline loops: CDR1 SGHAT, CDR2 FQDESV (reference sequence). V was clipped by 3 bases and J by 4 bases; unmatched bases: 6. The CDR3 is made up of 15 amino acids.

Only a few counts were recorded for this clonotype. V gene TRBV12-3 or TRBV12-4 combines with J gene TRBJ2-5; no clear D gene. The CDR3 is 13 amino acids. V was cut by 8 bases and J by 3 bases, with 13 bases left in between. The CDR3 here is CASQLRRKETQYF. DNA of the CDR3: TGTGCCAGCCAACTGAGACGCAAAGAGACCCAGTACTTC.

This clonotype was picked up many times. The V gene is TRBV10-2, the J gene TRBJ2-4, with 11 bases fitting TRBD2. This CDR3 region has 15 residues. V gave up 10 bases and J gave up 3 bases; unmatched junction bases: 8. Germline V gene data show CDR1 as WSHSY and CDR2 as SAAADI. The CDR3 nucleotides are TGCGCCATCTCGACTAGCGGGGTTGACAAAAACATTCAGTACTTC. As protein: CAISTSGVDKNIQYF.

This chain links TRBV7-9 with TRBJ1-5; 9 positions agree with TRBD1. CDR3 size: 15 residues. Germline loops: CDR1 SEHNR, CDR2 FQNEAQ (reference sequence). J lost 11 bases, V lost 5 bases, and 13 bases had no gene match. The CDR3 reads CASSKGTGWNMAQHF. CDR3 sequence (DNA): TGTGCCAGCAGCAAAGGGACAGGGTGGAATATGGCCCAGCATTTT.

This chain uses TRBV12-3 or TRBV12-4 with TRBJ1-1; unclear D gene. CDR3 size: 13 residues. The ends were cut back, 3 bases at V and 0 bases at J, with 5 bases in the middle. CDR3 protein: CASSFIVNTEAFF. As DNA, the CDR3 is TGTGCCAGCAGTTTTATAGTGAACACTGAAGCTTTCTTT.

This clonotype was detected ten times or more. V and J are TRBV7-9 and TRBJ2-1; 12 nucleotides match TRBD2. The CDR3 contains 16 residues. CDR1 is SEHNR, CDR2 FQNEAQ, per germline (reference sequence). Germline trimming cut 5 bases from V and 6 bases from J; bases unmatched to any gene: 8. The CDR3 spells CASSPRLAGEINEQFF. The DNA for the CDR3 is TGTGCCAGCAGCCCCCGACTAGCGGGGGAGATCAATGAGCAGTTCTTC.

The table lists this clonotype with a few counts. The chain uses TRBV5-1 and TRBJ1-2, with TRBD1 identical over 7 bases. CDR3 size: 14 residues. CDR1 and CDR2 (germline): SGHRS, YFSETQ. Trimming took 4 bases from V and 7 from J; bases not matched to a gene: 10. Here the CDR3 reads CASSPATGTSGYTF. The CDR3 DNA reads as TGCGCCAGCAGCCCTGCGACAGGGACGAGTGGCTACACCTTC.

This clonotype was seen more than once but under ten times. The chain has TRBV18 and TRBJ2-3; 11 bases fit TRBD1. The CDR3 is 15 residues long. Germline V gene lookup returns CDR1 KGHSH and CDR2 LQKENI. The V and J ends lost 4 bases and 2 bases, in that order; junction bases with no gene match: 2. The CDR3 region is CASSRTGGFTDTQYF. Written as DNA, the CDR3 is TGTGCCAGCTCACGGACAGGGGGCTTCACAGATACGCAGTATTTT.

This clonotype has just a few counts. This chain uses TRBV7-8 with TRBJ2-7, with D perhaps given as TRBD1 or TRBD2 (5 bases each). Germline loops: CDR1 SGHVS, CDR2 FQNEAQ. The CDR3 contains 15 residues. The V gene lost 1 base and the J gene lost 7 bases, with 17 bases spanning the gap. The CDR3 coding sequence is TGTGCCAGCAGCTTAGGGCGTTGGGACCTAGGGGAGCAGTACGTC. Translated, it gives CASSLGRWDLGEQYV.

The rearrangement uses TRBV6-6 and TRBJ2-1, with 8 bases fitting TRBD2. The germline gives CDR1 MNHNY, CDR2 SVGAGI (reference sequence). Unmatched junction bases numbered 8, after V lost 8 bases and J lost 8 bases. CDR3 length equals 13 residues. The CDR3 sequence is CASARGGTDEQFF. The CDR3 DNA reads as TGTGCCAGCGCCCGGGGGGGGACCGATGAGCAGTTCTTC.